This TCR beta chain was identified in a study of blood T cells in healthy people across ages. Study observations and caveats: Researchers judged that diversity estimates from one million T cells fell short of true values. Compared with aged donors, long-lived donors showed fewer expanded clones, suggesting selection.

Germline trimming cut 4 bases from V and 2 bases from J; bases unmatched to any gene: 5. Germline V gene sequence: CDR1 SGHRS, CDR2 YFSETQ. CDR3 size: 14 residues. The authors ran a second PCR of about 7 to 11 cycles using a sample-barcoded 5' primer and a J-beta primer mix. The authors tagged each cDNA molecule using a template-switch adaptor with 12 random nucleotides. From the 5' RACE reads, TCRdb called clonotypes with MiXCR, one entry per CDR3 protein. This sample has about 1,500,000 distinct CDR3 sequences, with 40% to 50% found just once. Each donor gave approximately 9.7 milliliters of peripheral blood. As regards this clonotype: Its antigen remains unidentified.

V usage is TRBV5-1 and J usage is TRBJ1-2; TRBD1 agrees at 7 bases. The sequencing input was blood. The clonotype originates from a woman between 18 and 29 years old in good health. CDR3 sequence reads: CASSTLQGNYGYTF. The DNA of the CDR3 is TGCGCCAGCAGCACATTACAGGGGAACTATGGCTACACCTTC.